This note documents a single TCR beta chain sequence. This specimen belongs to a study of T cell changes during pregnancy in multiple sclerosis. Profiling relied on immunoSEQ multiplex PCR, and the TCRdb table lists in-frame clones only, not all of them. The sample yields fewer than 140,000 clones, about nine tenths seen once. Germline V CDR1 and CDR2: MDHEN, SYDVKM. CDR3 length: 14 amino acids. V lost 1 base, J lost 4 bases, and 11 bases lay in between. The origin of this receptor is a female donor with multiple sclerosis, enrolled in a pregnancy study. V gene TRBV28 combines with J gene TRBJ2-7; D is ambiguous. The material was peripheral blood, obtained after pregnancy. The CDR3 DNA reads TGTGCCAGCAGTTTATCCCCAAGCGCTTACGAGCAGTACTTC. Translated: CASSLSPSAYEQYF.